Listed below are T cell receptor beta chains from one sample, sequenced in a study of OX40 agonist ivuxolimab in advanced cancers. Method: immunoSEQ multiplex PCR; TCRdb's copy keeps in-frame clones and lacks some. The sample records about 68,000 clones, about 90% being singletons. The sequences come from CD4+ or CD8+ T cells sorted from blood, collected in a trial of the OX40 agonist ivuxolimab. These receptors all stem from an adult with an advanced solid tumor such as melanoma, head and neck, liver or kidney cancer. Both conserved end residues are part of each CDR3. D genes are given only for firm matches. The size entry is marked missing in some rows and otherwise reads once, few, many or a size class.

V	size	J	D	DNA	CDR3
TRBV6-5	-	TRBJ2-2	TRBD2	TGTGCCAGCAGTGCCGGGACTAGCCCTGGGGAGCTGTTTTTT	CASSAGTSPGELFF
TRBV11-2	-	TRBJ1-2	-	TGTGCCAGCAGCACGGACCCATTCCAACCCGGCTACACCTTC	CASSTDPFQPGYTF
TRBV7-2	-	TRBJ2-1	TRBD2	TGTGCCAGCAGCGTAGCGGGATCGTCCAATGAGCAGTTCTTC	CASSVAGSSNEQFF
TRBV21-1	-	TRBJ2-3	-	TGTGCCAGCAGCAAAAAGTTGTGGACTACTTTTAGCACAGATACGCAGTATTTT	CASSKKLWTTFSTDTQYF
TRBV30	-	TRBJ2-3	-	TGTGCCTGGGGATACACAGATACGCAGTATTTT	CAWGYTDTQYF
TRBV6-5	-	TRBJ1-2	-	TGTGCCAGCCATCCAGGGCTGGGCTATGGCTACACCTTC	CASHPGLGYGYTF
TRBV19	-	TRBJ2-5	-	TGTGCCAGTAGTATCGGGTATGAGACCCAGTACTTC	CASSIGYETQYF
TRBV19	-	TRBJ2-2	-	TGTGCCAGTAGCTCTAATGGGGGGCAAACCGGGGAGCTGTTTTTT	CASSSNGGQTGELFF
TRBV7-9	-	TRBJ2-7	TRBD1	TGTGCCAGCAGCGCCTCCGGGACAGGGGTGACCTACGAGCAGTACTTC	CASSASGTGVTYEQYF
TRBV5-1	-	TRBJ2-1	TRBD2	TGCGCCAGCAGCTTGGCCGGCGGCGGGGGGAGCTCCTACAATGAGCAGTTCTTC	CASSLAGGGGSSYNEQFF
TRBV7-3	-	TRBJ2-1	-	TGTGCCAGCAGCTTGCGGGCGCAAGGTGAGCAGTTCTTC	CASSLRAQGEQFF
TRBV14	-	TRBJ2-5	TRBD1	TGTGCCAGCAGCCCACGAGGACAGGGCTTAACGCAAGAGACCCAGTACTTC	CASSPRGQGLTQETQYF
TRBV5-4	-	TRBJ2-2	-	TGTGCCAGCAGCTCGCCCGTGACGGGCAACACCGGGGAGCTGTTTTTT	CASSSPVTGNTGELFF
TRBV7-8	-	TRBJ2-7	TRBD1	TGTGCCAGCAGCACAGGGGTAGGGGGTGTAGAGCAGTACTTC	CASSTGVGGVEQYF
TRBV7-2	-	TRBJ2-5	-	TGTGCCAGCAGCCTCTTAGTTGCTGAGACCCAGTACTTC	CASSLLVAETQYF
TRBV2	-	TRBJ1-6	TRBD1	TGTGCCAGCAGTTCCGGACAGGGGAATTCACCCCTCCACTTT	CASSSGQGNSPLHF
TRBV7-9	-	TRBJ1-2	-	TGTGCCAGCAGCTTAGAGTTGGGTCCGAACTATGGCTACACCTTC	CASSLELGPNYGYTF
TRBV7-2	-	TRBJ2-3	TRBD2	TGTGCCAGCAGCTTATCGATACTAGCGGGAGGTTTTGATACGCAGTATTTT	CASSLSILAGGFDTQYF
TRBV19	-	TRBJ2-6	-	TGTGCCAGTAGCCCAGGCAGCTCTGGGGCCAACGTCCTGACTTTC	CASSPGSSGANVLTF
TRBV10-1	-	TRBJ2-1	-	TGCGCCGGCCACAGGGAGCCGTTCTTC	CAGHREPFF
TRBV4-2	-	TRBJ2-5	TRBD2	TGTGCCAGCAGCCAAGGGACTAGCGGGAAAGAGACCCAGTACTTC	CASSQGTSGKETQYF
TRBV5-1	-	TRBJ2-7	-	TGCGCCAGCAGCGGACTTAGCGGTGCCTACGAGCAGTACTTC	CASSGLSGAYEQYF
TRBV19	-	TRBJ1-5	-	TGTGCCAGTAGTATAGATCGGGGGGGCGGTCAGCCCCAGCATTTT	CASSIDRGGGQPQHF
TRBV5-1	once	TRBJ1-2	-	TGCGCCAACAGCTTTGATCCGAACTATGGCTACACCTTC	CANSFDPNYGYTF
TRBV20-1	few	TRBJ1-2	TRBD1	TGCAGCACGGGACAGGACTACACCTTC	CSTGQDYTF
TRBV7-8	-	TRBJ2-3	-	TGTGCCAGCAGCTTAGCGGGAGTTGACACAGATACGCAGTATTTT	CASSLAGVDTDTQYF
TRBV20-1	-	TRBJ1-1	-	TGCAGTGCCGGCCCGGGGAGCGAAGCTTTCTTT	CSAGPGSEAFF
TRBV29-1	-	TRBJ2-7	-	TGCAGCGTCGAAAGCAACTACGAGCAGTACTTC	CSVESNYEQYF
TRBV18	-	TRBJ2-1	-	TGTGCCAGCTCACCTCCAGGGTTCGATGAGCAGTTCTTC	CASSPPGFDEQFF
TRBV6-1	-	TRBJ2-7	-	TGTGCCAGCAGTGCCTCCGGGCTCTCCTACGAGCAGTACTTC	CASSASGLSYEQYF
TRBV6-6	-	TRBJ1-5	-	TGTGCCAGCAGTCCCACGGCCGGGGGCGGCAATCAGCCCCAGCATTTT	CASSPTAGGGNQPQHF
TRBV7-8	once	TRBJ1-1	-	TGTGCCAGCACCGAGCGGGGTGTGAACACTGAAGCTTTCTTT	CASTERGVNTEAFF
TRBV7-8	-	TRBJ1-4	-	TGTGCCAGCAGCTGGGACCGACCTAATGAAAAACTGTTTTTT	CASSWDRPNEKLFF
TRBV7-9	-	TRBJ1-2	TRBD1	TGTGCCAGCAGCTTCGTCCTAGGAGGTTCTCAGGGGGCGGGCTATGGCTACACCTTC	CASSFVLGGSQGAGYGYTF
TRBV27	-	TRBJ2-5	-	TGTGCCAGCAGTCCCCTGTGGCAAGAGACCCAGTACTTC	CASSPLWQETQYF
TRBV25-1	-	TRBJ1-2	-	TGTGCCAGCAGTGGGATGATTGGGGACTATGGCTACACCTTC	CASSGMIGDYGYTF
TRBV11-2	-	TRBJ1-1	TRBD1	TGTGCCAGCAGCTTGACCGACAGGGCCGACACTGAAGCTTTCTTT	CASSLTDRADTEAFF
TRBV5-1	-	TRBJ1-1	TRBD1	TGCGCCAGCAGCTCATCGGACAGGGGACCCACTGAAGCTTTCTTT	CASSSSDRGPTEAFF
TRBV6-6	-	TRBJ2-5	-	TGTGCCAGCACCTGGGGGCGGGAGAGGGCTCAAGAGACCCAGTACTTC	CASTWGRERAQETQYF
TRBV5-1	-	TRBJ2-7	TRBD2	TGCGCCAGCAGCTTCGGGTGGCTAGCGGGAGGGCCAGAATTCTACGAGCAGTACTTC	CASSFGWLAGGPEFYEQYF
TRBV7-8	-	TRBJ1-2	TRBD1	TGTGCCAGCAGCTTTAGACAGGGCGGAGCAGGCTATGGCTACACCTTC	CASSFRQGGAGYGYTF
TRBV4-1	-	TRBJ1-2	TRBD1	TGCGCCAGCAGCCAAGATTGGGACAGGGGGCCTCTCAACTATGGCTACACCTTC	CASSQDWDRGPLNYGYTF
TRBV9	-	TRBJ2-7	-	TGTGCCAGCAGCGTAGCTGGGACTGACTCCTACGAGCAGTACTTC	CASSVAGTDSYEQYF
TRBV7-2	-	TRBJ2-3	TRBD2	TGTGCCAGCAGCCCCCGCTCGCCGGGAGGGCCGTCAGATACGCAGTATTTT	CASSPRSPGGPSDTQYF
TRBV7-9	-	TRBJ2-1	TRBD2	TGTGCCAGCAGCTTCCGTGTACTAGCGGGAGTGAATGAGCAGTTCTTC	CASSFRVLAGVNEQFF
TRBV20-1	-	TRBJ2-5	-	TGCAGTGCTAGAGACAGACAGTTTGGGTACTTC	CSARDRQFGYF
TRBV28	-	TRBJ1-3	-	TGTGCCAGCAGCCCCCCTATGAGGGGGGTGGGAAACACCATATATTTT	CASSPPMRGVGNTIYF
TRBV6-1	-	TRBJ1-4	-	TGTGCCAGCATGGGTAGGGAGGTCACTAATGAAAAACTGTTTTTT	CASMGREVTNEKLFF
TRBV27	once	TRBJ2-3	TRBD2	TGTGCCAGCAGTTTTAGCGGGAAGAGCACAGATACGCAGTATTTT	CASSFSGKSTDTQYF
TRBV19	-	TRBJ2-3	-	TGTGCCAGTAGTATCGGGGATACGCAGTATTTT	CASSIGDTQYF
TRBV19	-	TRBJ2-7	-	TGTGCCAGCTCACTAGCAAGAGGCTACGAGCAGTACTTC	CASSLARGYEQYF